This T cell receptor (beta chain) originates from a study of OX40 agonist ivuxolimab in advanced cancers. Study background: As their treatment, patients were administered ivuxolimab, an agonistic anti-OX40 (CD134) antibody. One patient with hepatocellular carcinoma and two with cutaneous melanoma, three in all, had partial responses. Study-level points and caveats: Low clonal expansion, among the lowest seen, marked partial responders at 0.1-3.0 mg/kg. Circulating CD4+ and CD8+ T cells showed clonal expansion by week 6 at 0.1 to 3.0 mg/kg.

Comments on this clone: Its cognate antigen is unknown.

V dropped 1 base and J dropped 1 base, with 16 bases sitting between them. This CDR3 region has 17 residues. In germline, CDR1 is SGHTA, CDR2 FQGTGA. Here immunoSEQ multiplex PCR was the method, and the copy in TCRdb shows in-frame clones only, minus some. The sample records roughly 120,000 clones, about nine tenths being singletons. The TCR was taken from an adult with an advanced solid tumor such as melanoma, head and neck, liver or kidney cancer. The V and J genes are TRBV7-3 and TRBJ1-1; no reliable D call. Sequenced here: CD4+ or CD8+ T cells sorted from blood, sampled in a trial of the OX40 agonist ivuxolimab. DNA for the CDR3: TGTGCCAGCAGCTTAAACGGGCAAGGACGGCCGAACACTGAAGCTTTCTTT. The encoded protein is CASSLNGQGRPNTEAFF.